This T cell receptor beta chain was obtained from a study of human T cells and chemical hapten exposure. At the level of the study: TCR yields differed between samples (mainly from small differences in pooled library volume).

TCRdb re-called the RACE reads with MiXCR, one entry per CDR3 protein. The table records 350,000 to 400,000 distinct CDR3 sequences, roughly 6% of them present only once. This CDR3 has 13 amino acids. V was pared by 6 bases and J by 6 bases, with 2 bases of the junction left unmatched. Germline assignment: CDR1 MNHEY and CDR2 SVGAGI. In this sample, this clonotype turned up many times. Time point defined: patch test 2, 6 weeks after DPC sensitization. Treatment indicated: therapeutic diphenylcyclopropenone sensitization with weekly scalp DPC. Every donor had alopecia and was 18 to 70 years old; all were suitable for DPC.

The specimen was whole blood, collected in connection with sensitization to the hapten diphenylcyclopropenone (DPC). This TCR was sampled from a woman aged 18-29 years with alopecia areata. Some clones in this sample may be carry-over from other donors' samples. V usage is TRBV6-5 and J usage is TRBJ1-5, with TRBD1 matching 10 bases. The CDR3 reads CASRRTGGQPQHF. In DNA, the CDR3 is TGTGCCAGCAGAAGGACAGGGGGTCAGCCCCAGCATTTT.